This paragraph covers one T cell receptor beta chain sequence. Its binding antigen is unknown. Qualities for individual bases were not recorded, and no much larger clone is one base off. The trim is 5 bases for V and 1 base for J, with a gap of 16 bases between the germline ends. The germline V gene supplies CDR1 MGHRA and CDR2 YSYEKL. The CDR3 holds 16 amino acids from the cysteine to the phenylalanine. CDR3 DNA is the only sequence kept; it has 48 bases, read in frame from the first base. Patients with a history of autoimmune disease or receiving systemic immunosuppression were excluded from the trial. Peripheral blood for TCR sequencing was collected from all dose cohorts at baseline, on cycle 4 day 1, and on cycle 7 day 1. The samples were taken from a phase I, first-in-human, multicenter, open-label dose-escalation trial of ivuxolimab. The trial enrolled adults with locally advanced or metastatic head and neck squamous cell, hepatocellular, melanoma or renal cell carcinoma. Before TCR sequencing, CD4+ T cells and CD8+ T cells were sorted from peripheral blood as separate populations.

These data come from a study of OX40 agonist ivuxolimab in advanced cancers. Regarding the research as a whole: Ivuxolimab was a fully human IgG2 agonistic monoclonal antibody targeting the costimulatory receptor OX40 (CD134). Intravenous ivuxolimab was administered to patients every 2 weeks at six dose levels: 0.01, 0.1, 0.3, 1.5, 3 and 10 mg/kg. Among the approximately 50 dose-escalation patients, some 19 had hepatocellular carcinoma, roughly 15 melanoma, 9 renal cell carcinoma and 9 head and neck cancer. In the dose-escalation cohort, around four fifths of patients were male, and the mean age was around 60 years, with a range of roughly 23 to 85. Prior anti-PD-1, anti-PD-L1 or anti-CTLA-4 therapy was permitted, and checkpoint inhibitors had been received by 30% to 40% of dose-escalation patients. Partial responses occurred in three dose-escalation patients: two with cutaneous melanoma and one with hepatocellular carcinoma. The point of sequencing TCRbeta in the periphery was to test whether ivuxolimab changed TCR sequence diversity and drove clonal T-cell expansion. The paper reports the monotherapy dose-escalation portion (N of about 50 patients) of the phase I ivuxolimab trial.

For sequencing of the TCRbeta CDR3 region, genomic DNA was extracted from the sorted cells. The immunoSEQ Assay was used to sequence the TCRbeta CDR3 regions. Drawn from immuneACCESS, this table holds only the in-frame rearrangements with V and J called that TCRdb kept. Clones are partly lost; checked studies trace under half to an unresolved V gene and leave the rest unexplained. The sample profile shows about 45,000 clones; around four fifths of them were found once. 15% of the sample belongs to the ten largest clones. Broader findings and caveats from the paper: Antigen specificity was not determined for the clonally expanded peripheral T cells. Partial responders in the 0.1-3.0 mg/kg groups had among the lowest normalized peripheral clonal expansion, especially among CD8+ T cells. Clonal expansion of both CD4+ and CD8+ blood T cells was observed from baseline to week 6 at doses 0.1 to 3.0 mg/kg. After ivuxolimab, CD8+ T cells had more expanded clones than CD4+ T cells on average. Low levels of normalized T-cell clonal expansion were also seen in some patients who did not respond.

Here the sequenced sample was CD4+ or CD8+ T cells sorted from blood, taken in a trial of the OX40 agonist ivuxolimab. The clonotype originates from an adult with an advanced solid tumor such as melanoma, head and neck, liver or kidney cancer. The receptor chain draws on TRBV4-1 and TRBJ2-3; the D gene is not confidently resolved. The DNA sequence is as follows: TGCGCCAGCAGCTCCGGACCCGAGACCCGCACAGATACGCAGTATTTT. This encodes CASSSGPETRTDTQYF.